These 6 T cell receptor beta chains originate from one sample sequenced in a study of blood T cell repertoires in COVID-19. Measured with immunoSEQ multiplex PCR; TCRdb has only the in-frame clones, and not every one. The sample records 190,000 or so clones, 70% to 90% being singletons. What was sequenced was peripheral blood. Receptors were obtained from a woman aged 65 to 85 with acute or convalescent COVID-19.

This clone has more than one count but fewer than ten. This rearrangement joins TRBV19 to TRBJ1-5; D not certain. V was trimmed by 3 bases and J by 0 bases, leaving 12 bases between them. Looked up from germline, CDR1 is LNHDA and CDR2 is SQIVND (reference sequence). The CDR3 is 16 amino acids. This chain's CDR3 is CASSISIGDSNQPQHF. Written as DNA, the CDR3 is TGTGCCAGTAGTATTAGCATCGGGGATAGCAATCAGCCCCAGCATTTT.

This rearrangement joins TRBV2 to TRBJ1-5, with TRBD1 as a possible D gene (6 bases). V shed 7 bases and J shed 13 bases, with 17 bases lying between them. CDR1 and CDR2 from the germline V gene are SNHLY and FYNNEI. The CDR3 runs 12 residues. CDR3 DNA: TGTGCCAGCAAGGGGGATTCTTTATCTCAGCATTTT. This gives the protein CASKGDSLSQHF.

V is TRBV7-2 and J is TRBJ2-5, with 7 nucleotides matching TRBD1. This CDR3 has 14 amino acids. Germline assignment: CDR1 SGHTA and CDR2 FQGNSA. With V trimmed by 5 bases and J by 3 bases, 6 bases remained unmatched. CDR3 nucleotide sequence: TGTGCCAGCAGCCCGGGACAGCCCGAAGAGACCCAGTACTTC. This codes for CASSPGQPEETQYF. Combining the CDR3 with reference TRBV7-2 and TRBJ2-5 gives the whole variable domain GAGVSQSPSNKVTEKGKDVELRCDPISGHTALYWYRQSLGQGLEFLIYFQGNSAPDKSGLPSDRFSAERTGGSVSTLTIQRTQQEDSAVYLCASSPGQPEETQYFGPGTRLLVL.

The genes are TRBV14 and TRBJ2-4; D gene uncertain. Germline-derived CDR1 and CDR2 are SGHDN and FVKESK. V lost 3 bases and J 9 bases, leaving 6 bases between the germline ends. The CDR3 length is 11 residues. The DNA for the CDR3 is TGTGCCAGCAGCCATTCAGGCATTCAGTACTTC. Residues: CASSHSGIQYF.

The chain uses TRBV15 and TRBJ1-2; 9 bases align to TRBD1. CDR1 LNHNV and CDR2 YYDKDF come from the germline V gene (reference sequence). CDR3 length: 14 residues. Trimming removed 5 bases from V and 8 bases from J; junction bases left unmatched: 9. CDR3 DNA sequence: TGTGCCACCAGCTTTCGGACAGGGGCGGAGGGCTACACCTTC. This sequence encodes CATSFRTGAEGYTF.

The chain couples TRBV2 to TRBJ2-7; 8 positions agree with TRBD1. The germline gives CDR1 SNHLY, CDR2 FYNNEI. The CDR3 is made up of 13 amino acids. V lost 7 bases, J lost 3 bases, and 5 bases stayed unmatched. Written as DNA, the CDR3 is TGTGCCAGCAATCGACAGGGGATCTACGAGCAGTACTTC. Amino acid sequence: CASNRQGIYEQYF.